One sample yielded the 23 T cell receptor beta chains listed below, sequenced in a study of T cells after yellow fever vaccination. TCRdb analysed the 5' RACE reads with MiXCR anew, one entry per CDR3 protein. The sample includes more than 120,000 distinct CDR3 sequences, around 7.7% of them seen just once. The source material was CD4+ T cells sorted from PBMCs, sampled 5 days after the yellow fever booster vaccination. The receptor set was obtained from a man aged 25 to 40 who received the YFV17D yellow fever vaccine.

This clonotype was picked up many times. The chain recombines TRBV20-1 with TRBJ2-2; 9 positions agree with TRBD1. J gave up 4 bases and V 5 bases, and 8 bases lay outside the gene matches. This CDR3 is 15 amino acids long. Germline V gene data show CDR1 as DFQATT and CDR2 as SNEGSKA (reference sequence). CDR3 in amino acids: CSALSGQGSTGELFF. DNA of the CDR3: TGCAGTGCTTTATCGGGACAGGGTAGCACCGGGGAGCTGTTTTTT.

This clonotype was counted a few times. The gene calls are TRBV27 and TRBJ2-7, with 11 bases fitting TRBD2. V trimming: 4 bases; J trimming: 5 bases; junction bases outside the gene matches: 4. Germline V gene sequence: CDR1 MNHEY, CDR2 SMNVEV (reference sequence). CDR3 length: 14 amino acids. The DNA for the CDR3 is TGTGCCAGCAGTTACGGGACTAGCGGTCACGAGCAGTACTTC. Amino acids: CASSYGTSGHEQYF.

This clonotype was counted at least ten times. The chain uses TRBV5-6 and TRBJ2-3; a weak D match, TRBD2 (6 bases). The CDR3 has 15 amino acids. Germline V gives CDR1 SGHDT, CDR2 YYEEEE. V was cut by 4 bases and J by 2 bases, with 14 bases left in between. This CDR3 is CASSDAGTPTDTQYF. The CDR3 DNA is TGTGCCAGCAGCGATGCCGGGACTCCCACAGATACGCAGTATTTT.

The V call is TRBV20-1, the J call TRBJ2-3; TRBD2 aligns across 10 bases. The V gene end was trimmed by 4 bases and the J gene end by 3 bases; junction bases not matched to a gene: 7. Germline-derived CDR1 and CDR2 are DFQATT and SNEGSKA (reference sequence). The CDR3 runs to 15 residues. The CDR3 is CSATGTSGTTDTQYF. In nucleotides, the CDR3 is TGCAGTGCTACTGGTACTAGCGGGACGACAGATACGCAGTATTTT.

This clonotype was detected ten times or more. This rearrangement joins TRBV7-2 to TRBJ2-1, with 7 bases that match TRBD2. The V gene end was trimmed by 3 bases and the J gene end by 3 bases; junction bases not matched to a gene: 11. This CDR3 spans 17 amino acids. Germline V CDR1 and CDR2: SGHTA, FQGNSA. The DNA for the CDR3 is TGTGCCAGCAGCTTCCGCGGGAGTTATTTAGGCTACAATGAGCAGTTCTTC. It codes for CASSFRGSYLGYNEQFF.

This clonotype was counted ten times or more. The chain uses TRBV2 and TRBJ2-3; 8 bases agree with TRBD2. CDR3 length equals 18 residues. V trimming: 7 bases; J trimming: 2 bases; junction bases outside the gene matches: 17. CDR1 and CDR2 (germline): SNHLY, FYNNEI. CDR3 sequence (DNA): TGTGCCAGCACCGAACGAATGCATAGCGGGGAATACACAGATACGCAGTATTTT. It translates to CASTERMHSGEYTDTQYF.

This clonotype has at least ten counts. The chain's CDR3 is CASSPYRQGASYNEQFF. In DNA form, the CDR3 reads TGTGCCAGCAGTCCCTACCGACAGGGGGCGTCCTACAATGAGCAGTTCTTC. The chain employs TRBV28 and TRBJ2-1; TRBD1 agrees at 10 bases. The trim removed 5 bases at V and 1 base at J, leaving 8 bases unmatched. CDR3 length: 17 residues. Germline V gene data show CDR1 as MDHEN and CDR2 as SYDVKM. Complete variable domain (other parts from reference TRBV28 and TRBJ2-1): DVKVTQSSRYLVKRTGEKVFLECVQDMDHENMFWYRQDPGLGLRLIYFSYDVKMKEKGDIPEGYSVSREKKERFSLILESASTNQTSMYLCASSPYRQGASYNEQFFGPGTRLTVL.

This clonotype appeared many times. The chain joins TRBV7-2 to TRBJ1-2; tentatively, D is TRBD1 (5 bases). The CDR3 sequence is 13 residues long. Germline CDR1 reads SGHTA; CDR2 reads FQGNSA. The V and J ends lost 5 bases and 1 base respectively, with 8 bases between them. The CDR3 nucleotides read TGTGCCAGCAGCCCTGACAGTAACTATGGCTACACCTTC. Residues: CASSPDSNYGYTF.

The V and J genes are TRBV6-2 or TRBV6-3 and TRBJ1-1; tentatively, D is TRBD1 (5 bases). Germline V gene sequence: CDR1 MNHEY, CDR2 SVGEGT. The CDR3 is made up of 16 amino acids. Trimming removed 2 bases from V and 0 bases from J, with 13 bases in between. DNA of the CDR3: TGTGCCAGCAGTTACCCCCTGACAGCTATGAACACTGAAGCTTTCTTT. Amino acid sequence: CASSYPLTAMNTEAFF.

The genes are TRBV9 and TRBJ2-1, with TRBD2 matching over 7 bases. This CDR3 is 16 amino acids long. CDR1 and CDR2 from the germline V gene are SGDLS and YYNGEE. The V and J ends lost 4 bases and 0 bases, in that order; junction bases with no gene match: 7. In DNA, the CDR3 is TGTGCCAGCAGCCCGGGAGGCACCAGCTCCTACAATGAGCAGTTCTTC. Amino acids: CASSPGGTSSYNEQFF. Filled out from reference TRBV9 and TRBJ2-1, the complete variable domain reads DSGVTQTPKHLITATGQRVTLRCSPRSGDLSVYWYQQSLDQGLQFLIQYYNGEERAKGNILERFSAQQFPDLHSELNLSSLELGDSALYFCASSPGGTSSYNEQFFGPGTRLTVL.

CDR3 in DNA: TGCAGTGCTAACCCGACAACTAGCGGGGACTACAATGAGCAGTTCTTC. As protein: CSANPTTSGDYNEQFF. The V call is TRBV20-1, the J call TRBJ2-1, with 10 bases that match TRBD2. This CDR3 is 16 amino acids long. Looked up from germline, CDR1 is DFQATT and CDR2 is SNEGSKA (reference sequence). Trimming at V came to 4 bases and at J to 3 bases, leaving 9 bases not matched to a gene.

This clonotype occurred many times. The chain has TRBV20-1 and TRBJ2-1, with 7 bases matching TRBD2. Germline V CDR1 and CDR2: DFQATT, SNEGSKA (reference sequence). V was clipped by 3 bases and J by 3 bases; unmatched bases: 2. The CDR3 has 13 residues. In nucleotides, the CDR3 is TGCAGTGCTAGCGGCGGGAGCTACAATGAGCAGTTCTTC. Its translation is CSASGGSYNEQFF.

V usage is TRBV20-1 and J usage is TRBJ2-7, with 7 bases fitting TRBD1. The CDR3 has 15 amino acids. V trimming: 6 bases; J trimming: 6 bases; junction bases outside the gene matches: 17. In germline, CDR1 is DFQATT, CDR2 SNEGSKA (reference sequence). The CDR3 loop is CSARSHRGPQREQYF. The CDR3 coding sequence is TGCAGTGCGCGGTCGCACAGGGGACCGCAACGCGAGCAGTACTTC.

The chain employs TRBV12-3 or TRBV12-4 and TRBJ2-7; D tentatively fits TRBD1 or TRBD2 (6 bases each). V lost 4 bases, J lost 6 bases, and 10 bases lay in between. The CDR3 has 12 residues. The CDR3 DNA sequence: TGTGCCAGCAGTTCTGGGGGGCCCGAGCAGTACTTC. Its translation is CASSSGGPEQYF.

This clonotype was counted at least ten times. This chain links TRBV3-1 with TRBJ2-7; 7 nucleotides match TRBD2. Per the germline V gene, CDR1 is LGHDT and CDR2 is YNNKEL (reference sequence). The CDR3 has 14 amino acids. J lost 3 bases, V lost 2 bases, and 4 bases had no gene match. The CDR3 is CASSQLSGVYEQYF. The CDR3 region has the DNA TGTGCCAGCAGCCAACTCAGCGGGGTCTACGAGCAGTACTTC.

This clonotype was detected many times. This sequence joins TRBV7-9 and TRBJ1-3, with D unclear. The CDR3 has 17 residues. V shed 5 bases and J shed 4 bases, with 21 bases lying between them. The V gene's germline CDR1 is SEHNR and CDR2 FQNEAQ (reference sequence). DNA of the CDR3: TGTGCCAGCAGCCCCCAATCGCGGACTCTCGCCGGAAACACCATATATTTT. Protein sequence: CASSPQSRTLAGNTIYF.

This clonotype was detected many times. The chain links TRBV11-2 to TRBJ2-5; 12 positions agree with TRBD2. With V trimmed by 1 base and J by 4 bases, 10 bases remained unmatched. Germline V CDR1 and CDR2: SGHAT, FQNNGV. This CDR3 is 18 amino acids long. DNA for the CDR3: TGTGCCAGCAGCTTAGGTTGGCTAGCGGGAGGGAGGCTAGAGACCCAGTACTTC. Translating gives CASSLGWLAGGRLETQYF.

This clonotype was seen at least ten times. The CDR3 loop is CASRRQSMSYNEQFF. The CDR3, as DNA: TGCGCCAGCCGCCGACAGTCGATGTCCTACAATGAGCAGTTCTTC. The chain combines TRBV5-1 with TRBJ2-1, with a possible D match to TRBD1 (5 bases). The CDR3 spans 15 residues. Trimming removed 7 bases from V and 1 base from J, with 15 bases in between. Germline CDR1 reads SGHRS; CDR2 reads YFSETQ. Supplemented by reference TRBV5-1 and TRBJ2-1, the full variable domain reads KAGVTQTPRYLIKTRGQQVTLSCSPISGHRSVSWYQQTPGQGLQFLFEYFSETQRNKGNFPGRFSGRQFSNSRSEMNVSTLELGDSALYLCASRRQSMSYNEQFFGPGTRLTVL.

This clonotype was recorded many times. This chain links TRBV7-9 with TRBJ2-1; possible D gene TRBD2, 6 bases. The CDR3 spans 16 residues. Trimming removed 5 bases from V and 2 bases from J, with 16 bases in between. Germline CDR1 SEHNR, CDR2 FQNEAQ (reference sequence). This chain's CDR3 is CASSPLPSAPYNEQFF. The CDR3 DNA reads TGTGCCAGCAGCCCACTCCCTAGCGCGCCCTACAATGAGCAGTTCTTC.

At least ten counts were recorded for this clonotype. The V and J genes are TRBV3-1 and TRBJ1-2, with a possible D match to TRBD1 (5 bases). Trimming shortened V by 4 bases and J by 7 bases, and 10 bases separated the two germline ends. The germline V gene encodes CDR1 LGHDT and CDR2 YNNKEL (reference sequence). The CDR3 is 12 amino acids. This chain's CDR3 is CASSRMTVGYTF. In nucleotides, the CDR3 is TGTGCCAGCAGCCGCATGACAGTTGGCTACACCTTC.

This clonotype has ten or more counts. The CDR3, as DNA: TGTGCCAGCAGCCGAGCTGAGACAGGGGATCAGCCCCAGCATTTT. Amino acid sequence: CASSRAETGDQPQHF. The V and J genes are TRBV4-2 and TRBJ1-5; 8 nucleotides match TRBD1. CDR1 is LGHNA, CDR2 YNFKEQ, per germline. The J segment lost 5 bases and the V segment lost 4 bases, leaving 7 bases of the junction unmatched. The CDR3 length is 15 residues.

This clonotype was recorded at least ten times. The V and J genes are TRBV27 and TRBJ2-7, with D maybe TRBD2 (6 bases). Trimming shortened V by 4 bases and J by 6 bases, and 16 bases separated the two germline ends. Germline CDR1 MNHEY, CDR2 SMNVEV (reference sequence). This CDR3 spans 14 amino acids. Written as DNA, the CDR3 is TGTGCCAGCAGTTCTCTAGCGACGAGGGGCGAGCAGTACTTC. It specifies CASSSLATRGEQYF.

This clonotype was observed at least ten times. This chain uses TRBV12-3 or TRBV12-4 with TRBJ2-2; D uncertain. V gave up 4 bases and J gave up 6 bases, with 6 bases separating them. The CDR3 runs 12 residues. The DNA for the CDR3 is TGTGCCAGCAGTTCTAGTCCCGGGGAGCTGTTTTTT. It is translated as CASSSSPGELFF.